This is a list of T cell receptor beta chains from one sample in a study of post-analysis software for immune sequencing data. TCRdb analysed the PCR reads with MiXCR anew, one entry per CDR3 protein. The top ten hold 0.56% of the sample, which has hundreds of thousands of distinct CDR3 sequences, 25% to 30% seen once. Sample: blood. These receptors were collected from a girl aged 5 to 17 with multiple sclerosis. Both conserved end residues are part of each CDR3. Each record gives: V gene, D gene, clone size, J gene, CDR3 DNA, CDR3 protein. D genes are given only for firm matches. Clone size, where shown, is once, few, many, or a class for clones that have expanded.

>TRBV28|TRBD1|-|TRBJ1-1
TGTGCCAGCAGTTCGACAGGGCCGAGCGCTTTCTTT
CASSSTGPSAFF
>TRBV7-9|-|-|TRBJ2-2
TGTGCCAGCAGGGAAGTGGGGACCGGGGAGCTGTTTTTT
CASREVGTGELFF
>TRBV7-2|-|-|TRBJ1-2
TGTGCCAGCAGCCCCCCCCGGGACTCCTATGGCTACACCTTC
CASSPPRDSYGYTF
>TRBV7-9|-|few|TRBJ2-5
TGTGCCAGCAGCTTAGGCCCGCGGGGACCGTTGCAAGAGACCCAGTACTTC
CASSLGPRGPLQETQYF
>TRBV5-1|TRBD1|-|TRBJ1-2
TGCGCCAGCAGCCTGGAGGGACAGGAGTATGGCTACACCTTC
CASSLEGQEYGYTF
>TRBV29-1|-|-|TRBJ2-5
TGCAGCGTTTACGGGACTCTTAAAGAGACCCAGTACTTC
CSVYGTLKETQYF
>TRBV20-1|TRBD2|few|TRBJ2-5
TGCAGTGCTGCCCGGGAGGTGGAGCAGTACTTC
CSAAREVEQYF
>TRBV7-2|-|few|TRBJ1-6
TGTGCCAGCAGCTCCCGGGCCCCATGGCCATATAATTCACCCCTCCACTTT
CASSSRAPWPYNSPLHF
>TRBV28|TRBD2|-|TRBJ2-3
TGTGCCAGCAGTTTCCAAAGGACTAGCGGGAGGGCGAATACGCAGTATTTT
CASSFQRTSGRANTQYF
>TRBV29-1|-|-|TRBJ1-2
TGCAGCGTTGATCAGGGCCTCGGCGGCTACACCTTC
CSVDQGLGGYTF
>TRBV6-1|-|-|TRBJ2-1
TGTGCCAGCAGCAGGACGGGAGTCCCCTACAATGAGCAGTTCTTC
CASSRTGVPYNEQFF
>TRBV28|-|few|TRBJ2-1
TGTGCCAGCATCGGGAGACCAGGCAATGAGCAGTTCTTC
CASIGRPGNEQFF
>TRBV20-1|-|few|TRBJ2-3
TGCAGTGCTGTAATCCAAGACGATACGCAGTATTTT
CSAVIQDDTQYF
>TRBV20-1|TRBD1|few|TRBJ2-3
TGCAGTGCGCCTCCGGGACAGGGTTTCCCAGATACGCAGTATTTT
CSAPPGQGFPDTQYF
>TRBV7-7|TRBD2|once|TRBJ2-2
TGTGCTAGCAGCTTAGCGAGCGGGGGTTACGGGGAGCTGTTTTTT
CASSLASGGYGELFF
>TRBV18|TRBD1|-|TRBJ1-2
TGTGCCAGCTCACGGGGACAGGGGGCGACCGCCCATGGCTACACCTTC
CASSRGQGATAHGYTF
>TRBV7-9|TRBD1|-|TRBJ2-5
TGTGCCAGCAGATCAGGACAGGGGGCGCCTCAAGAGACCCAGTACTTC
CASRSGQGAPQETQYF
>TRBV12-3/TRBV12-4|-|few|TRBJ2-1
TGTGCCAGCAGTGATTATAGCTCCTACAATGAGCAGTTCTTC
CASSDYSSYNEQFF
>TRBV20-1|-|-|TRBJ2-1
TGCAGTGCTCCCTCTATAAGACAGACCTACAATGAGCAGTTCTTC
CSAPSIRQTYNEQFF
>TRBV4-1|TRBD2|few|TRBJ2-3
TGCGCCAGCAGCCAAAGAATTATAGGGACTAGCGGTAGCACAGATACGCAGTATTTT
CASSQRIIGTSGSTDTQYF
>TRBV7-2|TRBD1|few|TRBJ2-4
TGTGCCAGCAGCACGCCGGGGACAGAGGGGGTTCAGTACTTC
CASSTPGTEGVQYF
>TRBV5-1|-|few|TRBJ2-7
TGCGCCAGCAGCTTGCTTTCGCAGGGTGGTTTCTACGAGCAGTACTTC
CASSLLSQGGFYEQYF
>TRBV5-6|-|-|TRBJ1-5
TGTGCCAGCAGCTCTGCAGGGACTGACCAGCCCCAGCATTTT
CASSSAGTDQPQHF
>TRBV7-2|-|few|TRBJ1-5
TGTGCCAGCAGCTTAATTATCCAGGAGCCCCAGCATTTT
CASSLIIQEPQHF
>TRBV11-2|-|-|TRBJ2-4
TGTGCCAGCAGCATCCCAGGCAGACTGAGGGGGGCCAAAAACATTCAGTACTTC
CASSIPGRLRGAKNIQYF
>TRBV5-1|TRBD1|-|TRBJ2-3
TGCGCCAGCAGCCCCCGGGACAGGGGATTTGGCACAGATACGCAGTATTTT
CASSPRDRGFGTDTQYF
>TRBV15|TRBD1|-|TRBJ1-5
TGTGCCACCAGCAGAGTCGGACAGGGGGCGTCCGGAGCGGGGCAGCCCCAGCATTTT
CATSRVGQGASGAGQPQHF
>TRBV5-1|-|few|TRBJ1-5
TGCGCCAGCAGCCTAACAGGGATGAAGCAGCCCCAGCATTTT
CASSLTGMKQPQHF
>TRBV20-1|-|-|TRBJ2-6
TGCAGTGCCGGTAGAAGTGGGGCCAACGTCCTGACTTTC
CSAGRSGANVLTF
>TRBV3-1|TRBD2|-|TRBJ2-3
TGTGCCAGCAGTTCTATAAGCGGGGGGGTAACTTCTAGCACAGATACGCAGTATTTT
CASSSISGGVTSSTDTQYF
>TRBV7-2|-|-|TRBJ1-5
TGTGCCAGCAGCCGTCAGCCCCAGCATTTT
CASSRQPQHF
>TRBV20-1|-|few|TRBJ2-2
TGCAGTCCATACTCCCGGAGCGGGACAGTGAACACCGGGGAGCTGTTTTTT
CSPYSRSGTVNTGELFF
>TRBV6-5|-|few|TRBJ2-7
TGTGCCAGCAGGGGATCAGGGGAGAGGCACGAGCAGTACTTC
CASRGSGERHEQYF
>TRBV29-1|-|-|TRBJ2-5
TGCAGCGCGAGGAGTCGAGAGGGAGAGACCCAGTACTTC
CSARSREGETQYF
>TRBV6-5|-|-|TRBJ2-3
TGTGCCAGCACCTCACCGCGGTCTAGCACAGATACGCAGTATTTT
CASTSPRSSTDTQYF
>TRBV7-8|TRBD1|-|TRBJ1-2
TGTGCCAGCAGCTCCATGACAGGGCGTGCGGACTATGGCTACACCTTC
CASSSMTGRADYGYTF